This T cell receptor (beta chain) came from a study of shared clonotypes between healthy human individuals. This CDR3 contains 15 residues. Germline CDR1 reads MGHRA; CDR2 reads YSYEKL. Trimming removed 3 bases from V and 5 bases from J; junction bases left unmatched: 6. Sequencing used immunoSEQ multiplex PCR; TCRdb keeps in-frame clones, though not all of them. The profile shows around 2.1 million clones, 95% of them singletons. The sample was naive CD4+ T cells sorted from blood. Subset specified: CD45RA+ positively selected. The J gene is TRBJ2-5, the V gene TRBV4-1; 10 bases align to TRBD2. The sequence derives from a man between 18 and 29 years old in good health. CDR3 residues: CASSQTGLAFETQYF. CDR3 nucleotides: TGCGCCAGCAGCCAGACGGGACTAGCGTTCGAGACCCAGTACTTC.